One TCR beta chain is described in this entry. It lacks a known antigen. It has no much larger one-base neighbor in the sample; base qualities were not kept. These data are taken from a study of beta chain features in type 1 diabetes (dated by TCRdb to 2016 to 2018). Context from the whole study: No differences in mean age, gender distribution, total cell number or subset yield were found between patients and healthy donors. In the study, recently diagnosed type 1 diabetes patients and matched healthy donors were compared on the TCRB repertoires of their sorted circulating CD4+ T cell subsets. Naive and central memory subsets were obtained from all 30 or so donors, but regulatory and stem cell-like memory subsets were isolated from only 8 patients and roughly eight healthy donors. A total of around 100 million sorted cells were examined across all samples, and RNA yield correlated strongly with the number of cells per subset. Overall study outcomes, separate from this receptor: Naive, central memory and regulatory TCRB repertoires appeared to be more alike among patients than among healthy donors. Because cDNA was sequenced instead of genomic DNA, activated cells with high expression could be over-represented, although the groups did not differ in activation or CD3 levels. PCR might favor shorter templates, but patient and control samples were amplified and corrected together, so any skew would affect both groups equally. Patients with type 1 diabetes made fewer insertions and deleted more nucleotides at VDJ recombination sites, implying thymic rearrangement abnormalities. In all four CD4+ subsets, TCRB CDR3 length was moderately but significantly shorter in type 1 diabetes patients. HLA sub-analyses involved small numbers of individuals, so any influence of HLA type on TCRB rearrangement remained unresolved.

A single peripheral blood draw of approximately 110 mL on average was collected from each donor into heparinised tubes. Using a panel that included CD45RO, CCR7, CD25, CD127, CD95 and CD27, naive, central memory, regulatory and stem cell-like memory CD4+ T cells were sorted on a BD FACSAria II. Every sorted population had a purity above 95%. PBMCs were isolated immediately by Lymphoprep density gradient centrifugation and stained directly without culture. Samples were stained and sorted in pairs, with one healthy donor and one patient per experiment, so that batch effects were minimized. Trimming at the junction amounts to 0 bases on V and 3 bases on J, and the germline ends lie 14 bases apart. There are 16 amino acids in the CDR3, from cysteine to phenylalanine inclusive. The retained sequence is limited to the CDR3, 48 bases, with the frame set at the first base. Looking up the germline V gene yields CDR1 MGHRA and CDR2 YSYEKL.

The High Capacity cDNA Reverse Transcription Kit was used to reverse transcribe all of the isolated RNA, meaning that expressed TCRB transcripts were what got sequenced. Naive, central memory and regulatory T cell samples underwent deep immunoSEQ sequencing, averaging about 3.57 million total reads per sample. After sorted cells were lysed in RLT buffer, RNA was extracted with DNase-treated RNeasy Micro or Mini kits, with the choice depending on cell number. Each cell subset was processed separately to prevent cross-contamination, with patient and healthy donor samples processed together. Using the immunoSEQ multiplex PCR, TCRB sequences were amplified from cDNA into 87-bp fragments spanning the CDR3 region. Sequencing of the amplicons was performed on the Illumina HiSeq platform. For the original study's pipeline: PCR bias was corrected computationally using synthetic template baselines, and reads within Hamming distance 2 were collapsed, with unmergeable singletons discarded. Reads were aligned against IMGT so that V, D and J genes, CDR3 length and insertions or deletions at six rearrangement sites could be assigned. Clonotype counts were normalized to sorted cell number within each subset before computing true diversity and Gini coefficients with the tcR R package. The overlap coefficient, calculated on TCRB nucleotide sequences, was used to quantify repertoire sharing. As a proxy for the pre-selection repertoire, out-of-frame TCRB sequences from naive cells were analyzed. TCRdb limited this immuneACCESS table to in-frame rearrangements with V and J called. A share of clones is missing; checked studies link under half to unresolved V genes, and the rest is unexplained. Clone size and the V and J calls come from that table; the DNA yielded D and trimming. Present in this sample are around 500,000 clones, about an eighth of which were seen just once. The top ten constitute 0.04% to 0.05% of the sample.

The source of this sequence is a woman aged 18-29 years in good health. The chain uses TRBV4-1 and TRBJ1-1; a tentative D match to TRBD1 spans 5 bases. Sequenced material: naive CD4+ T cells from blood. The label giving this sample's cell subset or site can be read as: true naive CD4+ T cells. The CDR3 region: CASSQDLQGGYTEAFF. Read as DNA, the sequence is TGCGCCAGCAGCCAAGATCTGCAGGGAGGGTACACTGAAGCTTTCTTT.